This T cell receptor (beta chain) appears in the sequencing data of a study of blood T cells in healthy people across ages. General study results and limits: CMV status of donors was not determined, possibly confounding expanded clonotype changes.

V was clipped by 7 bases and J by 7 bases, with 14 bases between them. CDR1 and CDR2 from the germline V gene are SEHNR and FQNEAQ (reference sequence). The CDR3 covers 14 residues. Isolation recovered at least 6 million PBMCs from every sample. The second PCR ran about 6 to 12 cycles with a sample-barcoded 5' primer and J-beta primers. MiXCR, run by TCRdb on the 5' RACE reads, gives a single entry per CDR3 protein. Found here are approximately 690,000 distinct CDR3 sequences, about 43% of them singletons; the top ten hold approximately 29%. About this clonotype: The antigen remains unidentified.

The chain recombines TRBV7-9 with TRBJ1-6, with a weak D call TRBD1 (5 bases). This TCR derives from an elderly man in good health. The source material was blood. CDR3 residues: CASTRGEGNSPLHF. The DNA for the CDR3 is TGTGCCAGCACCCGAGGTGAGGGGAATTCACCCCTCCACTTT.